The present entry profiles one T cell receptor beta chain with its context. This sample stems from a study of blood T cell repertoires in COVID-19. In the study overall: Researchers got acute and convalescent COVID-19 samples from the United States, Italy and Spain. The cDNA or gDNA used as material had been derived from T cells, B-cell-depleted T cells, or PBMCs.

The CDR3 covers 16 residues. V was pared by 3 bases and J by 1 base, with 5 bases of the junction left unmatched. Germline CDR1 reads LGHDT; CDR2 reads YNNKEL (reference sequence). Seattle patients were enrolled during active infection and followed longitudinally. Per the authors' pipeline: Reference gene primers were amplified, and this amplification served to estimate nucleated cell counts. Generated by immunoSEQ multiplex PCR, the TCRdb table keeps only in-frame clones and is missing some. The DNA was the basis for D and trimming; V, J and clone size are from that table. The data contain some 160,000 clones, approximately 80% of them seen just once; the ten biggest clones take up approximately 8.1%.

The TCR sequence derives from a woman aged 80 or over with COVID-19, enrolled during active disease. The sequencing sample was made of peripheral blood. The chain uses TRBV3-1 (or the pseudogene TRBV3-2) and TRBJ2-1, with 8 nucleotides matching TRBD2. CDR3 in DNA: TGTGCCAGCAGCCACGGGGGGGAGCGGTCCTACAATGAGCAGTTCTTC. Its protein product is CASSHGGERSYNEQFF.